The rows below give T cell receptor beta chains drawn from one sample of a study of OX40 agonist ivuxolimab in advanced cancers. TCRdb's table, derived via immunoSEQ multiplex PCR, lists solely in-frame clones and lacks some. The sample carries about 130,000 clones, 93% recorded once. The sequencing used CD4+ or CD8+ T cells sorted from blood, collected in a trial of the OX40 agonist ivuxolimab. The receptors were sampled from an adult with an advanced solid tumor such as melanoma, head and neck, liver or kidney cancer. Each CDR3 is given with its conserved first and last residue. A D gene is named only where the DNA matches it firmly. Clone size is not always given. Where it is, it says once, few, many or a class for expanded clones.

j_gene: TRBJ2-1; abundance: -; v_gene: TRBV9; d_gene: -; CDR3nt: TGTGCCAGCAGCGTAGTGCAGACCTACAATGAGCAGTTCTTC; CDR3aa: CASSVVQTYNEQFF
j_gene: TRBJ2-1; abundance: -; v_gene: TRBV2; d_gene: TRBD2; CDR3nt: TGTGCCAGCAGTCCTAGCGGGGGGGCCTCAAGCTCCTACAATGAGCAGTTCTTC; CDR3aa: CASSPSGGASSSYNEQFF
j_gene: TRBJ1-2; abundance: -; v_gene: TRBV9; d_gene: -; CDR3nt: TGTGCCAGCAGCCCGGGGGTCGACAACTATGGCTACACCTTC; CDR3aa: CASSPGVDNYGYTF
j_gene: TRBJ1-4; abundance: -; v_gene: TRBV30; d_gene: -; CDR3nt: TGTGCCTGGTCCTTTCAAGCAAAACTGTTTTTT; CDR3aa: CAWSFQAKLFF
j_gene: TRBJ1-1; abundance: -; v_gene: TRBV7-2; d_gene: -; CDR3nt: TGTGCCAGCAGCTTAGCAGGAGGGCACACTGAAGCTTTCTTT; CDR3aa: CASSLAGGHTEAFF
j_gene: TRBJ2-1; abundance: -; v_gene: TRBV6-1; d_gene: -; CDR3nt: TGTGCCAGCAACCAGGGCCCCGGAGTGCAGTTCTTC; CDR3aa: CASNQGPGVQFF
j_gene: TRBJ2-7; abundance: -; v_gene: TRBV28; d_gene: TRBD2; CDR3nt: TGTGCCAGCAGCATCGACGGGGGGGCCTCCTACGAGCAGTACTTC; CDR3aa: CASSIDGGASYEQYF
j_gene: TRBJ2-2; abundance: -; v_gene: TRBV5-1; d_gene: TRBD2; CDR3nt: TGCGCCAGCAGCTTGGCCTCAGGACTAGCGGGTGGAAGGGCCGGGGAGCTGTTTTTT; CDR3aa: CASSLASGLAGGRAGELFF
j_gene: TRBJ2-7; abundance: -; v_gene: TRBV11-2; d_gene: -; CDR3nt: TGTGCCAGCAGCTTAGGGGGGACGGAGGGCGAGCAGTACTTC; CDR3aa: CASSLGGTEGEQYF
j_gene: TRBJ2-5; abundance: -; v_gene: TRBV10-3; d_gene: -; CDR3nt: TGTGCCATCAGTGTGGGGGAGACCCAGTACTTC; CDR3aa: CAISVGETQYF
j_gene: TRBJ2-1; abundance: once; v_gene: TRBV5-1; d_gene: TRBD2; CDR3nt: TGCGCCAGCAGCCCTAGCGGGGGGTCCTACAATGAGCAGTTCTTC; CDR3aa: CASSPSGGSYNEQFF
j_gene: TRBJ1-3; abundance: -; v_gene: TRBV10-1; d_gene: -; CDR3nt: TGCGCCAGCAGTGATTCCCCAGGCTCTGGAAACACCATATATTTT; CDR3aa: CASSDSPGSGNTIYF
j_gene: TRBJ2-1; abundance: -; v_gene: TRBV10-1; d_gene: TRBD2; CDR3nt: TGCGCCAGCAGTGACCCTAGCGGGGGGGCAGGGTTAGGGCAGTTCTTC; CDR3aa: CASSDPSGGAGLGQFF
j_gene: TRBJ1-2; abundance: few; v_gene: TRBV7-8; d_gene: -; CDR3nt: TGTGCCAGCAGCTTAAGGATTGGACGGCAAGCTAACTATGGCTACACCTTC; CDR3aa: CASSLRIGRQANYGYTF
j_gene: TRBJ1-2; abundance: -; v_gene: TRBV19; d_gene: -; CDR3nt: TGTGCCAGTAGTAGGGTTTCGGGGGACAACTATGGCTACACCTTC; CDR3aa: CASSRVSGDNYGYTF
j_gene: TRBJ1-1; abundance: once; v_gene: TRBV2; d_gene: -; CDR3nt: TGTGCCAGCAGTGGAGGGGTAGGCACTGAAGCTTTCTTT; CDR3aa: CASSGGVGTEAFF
j_gene: TRBJ2-1; abundance: once; v_gene: TRBV28; d_gene: -; CDR3nt: TGTGCCAGCAGTGAAATGTACAATGAGCAGTTCTTC; CDR3aa: CASSEMYNEQFF
j_gene: TRBJ2-1; abundance: -; v_gene: TRBV7-3; d_gene: TRBD1; CDR3nt: TGTGCCAGCAGCTTACCTGGGACAGGTGTCAATGAGCAGTTCTTC; CDR3aa: CASSLPGTGVNEQFF
j_gene: TRBJ1-4; abundance: -; v_gene: TRBV27; d_gene: -; CDR3nt: TGTGCCAGCAGTTTGGAGGGTCCGACTAATGAAAAACTGTTTTTT; CDR3aa: CASSLEGPTNEKLFF